The 16 T cell receptor beta chains listed next were all sequenced from one sample in a study of T cells in localized non-small cell lung cancer. Some clones are missing from TCRdb's copy, which holds only in-frame ones; the method was immunoSEQ multiplex PCR. The sample records almost 65,000 clones, around 90% being singletons. This material consisted of peripheral blood, taken before any cancer treatment. Receptor source: a woman aged 40 to 75 with stage I lung adenocarcinoma.

The CDR3 nucleotides read TGTGCCAGCGGTCTCTACGAGCAGTACTTC. The encoded protein is CASGLYEQYF. The J gene is TRBJ2-7, the V gene TRBV2; unclear D gene. V was shortened by 8 bases and J by 3 bases, with 5 bases between the two germline ends. CDR3 size: 10 residues. From germline, CDR1 is SNHLY and CDR2 FYNNEI.

The V and J genes are TRBV7-8 and TRBJ1-1, with a tentative D call TRBD1 (6 bases). From germline, CDR1 is SGHVS and CDR2 FQNEAQ. Trimming removed 4 bases at V and 2 bases at J, with 11 bases between. The CDR3 runs to 14 residues. The CDR3 DNA reads TGTGCCAGCAGCTCTCGGACAGCCAACACTGAAGCTTTCTTT. This sequence encodes CASSSRTANTEAFF.

This clone was counted once. CDR3 sequence: CASSPVQGINEKLFF. CDR3 nucleotides: TGTGCCAGCAGCCCAGTACAGGGGATTAATGAAAAACTGTTTTTT. The chain recombines TRBV27 with TRBJ1-4; 7 bases match TRBD1. CDR3 length: 15 residues. V lost 6 bases and J lost 4; bases outside the gene matches: 8. CDR1 and CDR2 (germline): MNHEY, SMNVEV (reference sequence).

The chain links TRBV4-2 to TRBJ1-2; no definite D call. V gave up 0 bases and J gave up 0 bases, with 11 bases separating them. This CDR3 is built from 16 residues. From germline, CDR1 is LGHNA and CDR2 YNFKEQ. This CDR3 reads CASSQEERTSNYGYTF. The CDR3 bases are TGTGCCAGCAGCCAAGAGGAAAGGACCTCTAACTATGGCTACACCTTC.

J is TRBJ2-5 and V is TRBV11-2, with 10 bases that match TRBD2. Germline V gene lookup returns CDR1 SGHAT and CDR2 FQNNGV. V lost 1 base, J lost 2 bases, and 4 bases stayed unmatched. The CDR3 covers 16 residues. The CDR3 sequence is CASSLGSGGRQETQYF. The CDR3 DNA follows: TGTGCCAGCAGCTTAGGTAGCGGGGGGCGGCAAGAGACCCAGTACTTC.

The CDR3 loop reads CASSPPGTGRGSTGELFF. Written as DNA, the CDR3 is TGTGCCAGCTCACCACCTGGTACAGGGAGAGGGAGCACCGGGGAGCTGTTTTTT. The chain combines TRBV18 with TRBJ2-2; tentatively, D is TRBD1 (6 bases). Germline V lookup: CDR1 KGHSH, CDR2 LQKENI. The CDR3 loop spans 18 amino acids. The V end was cut by 0 bases, the J end by 4 bases, with 18 bases between.

The CDR3 coding sequence is TGTGCCAGCAGCTTCCGCTTGACTAGCGGGGGACCGTACAATGAGCAGTTCTTC. Translation: CASSFRLTSGGPYNEQFF. The V gene is TRBV7-2, the J gene TRBJ2-1, with 12 positions matching TRBD2. This CDR3 is built from 18 residues. Germline V gene data show CDR1 as SGHTA and CDR2 as FQGNSA. V gave up 3 bases and J gave up 4 bases; unmatched junction bases: 10.

The chain links TRBV10-3 to TRBJ2-3, with TRBD2 matching over 8 bases. Germline V gene sequence: CDR1 ENHRY, CDR2 SYGVKD. The CDR3 extends over 18 amino acids. Unmatched junction bases numbered 14, after V lost 3 bases and J lost 3 bases. The CDR3 nucleotides read TGTGCCATCAGTGATACGGGTAGGAGCGGGGGTGGGACAGATACGCAGTATTTT. Amino acids: CAISDTGRSGGGTDTQYF.

This clone showed up just a few times. The chain links TRBV6-1 to TRBJ1-2, with 7 bases aligning to TRBD1. This CDR3 contains 17 residues. V shed 2 bases and J 2 bases; nucleotides not matched to a gene: 11. Germline V lookup: CDR1 MNHNS, CDR2 SASEGT. The CDR3 DNA sequence: TGTGCCAGCAGTGAAAGGGGGAACAGGGGCCAGAACTATGGCTACACCTTC. Encoded protein: CASSERGNRGQNYGYTF.

This clone has more than one count but fewer than ten. This chain joins TRBV19 and TRBJ1-2; D gene uncertain. CDR3 length equals 14 residues. Germline values: CDR1 LNHDA, CDR2 SQIVND (reference sequence). Trimming took 7 bases from V and 4 from J, leaving 16 bases between them. CDR3 sequence (DNA): TGTGCCAGTATCCCGATCTACAACTCCTATGGCTACACCTTC. It codes for CASIPIYNSYGYTF.

The chain recombines TRBV9 with TRBJ1-1, with D perhaps matching TRBD1 (5 bases). CDR1 is SGDLS and CDR2 is YYNGEE in the germline V gene. CDR3 length equals 14 residues. The V end was cut by 3 bases, the J end by 0 bases, with 9 bases between. CDR3 sequence reads: CASSDPTVNTEAFF. The CDR3 DNA reads as TGTGCCAGCAGCGACCCGACAGTGAACACTGAAGCTTTCTTT.

The chain couples TRBV5-1 to TRBJ1-3, with unresolved D. Germline V lookup: CDR1 SGHRS, CDR2 YFSETQ. Between the trimmed V and J ends, which lost 0 bases and 1 base, there was a span of 14 bases. The CDR3 spans 17 residues. CDR3 DNA: TGCGCCAGCAGCTTGGAGATAGGGTATCCATCTGGAAACACCATATATTTT. Its protein is CASSLEIGYPSGNTIYF.

V is TRBV11-3 and J is TRBJ2-2, with D unclear. Trimming shortened V by 5 bases and J by 5 bases, and 9 bases separated the two germline ends. Germline CDR1 SGHNT, CDR2 YENEEA. The CDR3 is 13 amino acids. The CDR3 DNA is TGTGCCAGCAGCCCTCACCCTACCGGGGAGCTGTTTTTT. As protein: CASSPHPTGELFF.

The J gene is TRBJ2-3, the V gene TRBV25-1; 9 nucleotides line up with TRBD2. The V gene end was trimmed by 5 bases and the J gene end by 3 bases; junction bases not matched to a gene: 6. This CDR3 region has 15 residues. CDR1 is MGHDK and CDR2 is SYGVNS in the germline V gene. The CDR3 DNA follows: TGTGCCAGCAGTACGTTAGCGGGAGAGACAGATACGCAGTATTTT. Translating it yields CASSTLAGETDTQYF.

The chain recombines TRBV7-9 with TRBJ2-3, with D unresolved. There are 11 residues in the CDR3. Germline CDR1 and CDR2: SEHNR and FQNEAQ (reference sequence). The V gene lost 10 bases and the J gene lost 6 bases, with 11 bases spanning the gap. CDR3 in amino acids: CAIEKRDTQYF. As DNA, the CDR3 is TGTGCCATCGAAAAACGGGATACGCAGTATTTT.

The chain combines TRBV9 with TRBJ2-1; 9 bases match TRBD2. The CDR3 consists of 16 residues. The J segment lost 6 bases and the V segment lost 4 bases, leaving 11 bases of the junction unmatched. Germline values: CDR1 SGDLS, CDR2 YYNGEE. The CDR3 reads CASSPPRGGGANEQFF. The DNA for the CDR3 is TGTGCCAGCAGCCCCCCTCGTGGCGGGGGGGCCAATGAGCAGTTCTTC.